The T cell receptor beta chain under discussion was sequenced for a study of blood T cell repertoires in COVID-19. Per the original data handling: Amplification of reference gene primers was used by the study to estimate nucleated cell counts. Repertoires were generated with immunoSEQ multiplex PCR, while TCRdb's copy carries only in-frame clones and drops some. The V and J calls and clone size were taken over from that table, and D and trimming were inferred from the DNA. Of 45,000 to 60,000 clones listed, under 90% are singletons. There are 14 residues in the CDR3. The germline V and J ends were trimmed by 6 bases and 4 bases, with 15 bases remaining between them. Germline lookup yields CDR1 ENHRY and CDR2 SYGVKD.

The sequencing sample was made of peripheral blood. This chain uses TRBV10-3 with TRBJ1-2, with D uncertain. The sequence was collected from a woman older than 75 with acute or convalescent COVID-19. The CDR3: CAISPSGSFYGYTF. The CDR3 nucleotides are TGTGCCATCAGCCCTTCCGGGAGCTTCTATGGCTACACCTTC.